The rows below give T cell receptor beta chains drawn from one sample of a study of T cell responses to AZD1222 COVID-19 vaccine. The assay was immunoSEQ multiplex PCR, and TCRdb's table has in-frame clones only and misses some. Of about 110,000 clones listed, 85% to 90% were seen once; the top ten hold approximately 5.4%. The sample was peripheral blood, taken on day 0 of AZD1222 vaccination. The source of these receptors is an adult in good health. Both conserved end residues are part of each CDR3. D genes are given only for firm matches. The size of a clone is reported for some rows only, either as once, few or many, or as a class for expanded clones.

V	J	size	D	CDR3	DNA
TRBV24-1	TRBJ2-6	once	.	CATGPSLGANVLTF	TGTGCCACGGGACCGAGCTTGGGGGCCAACGTCCTGACTTTC
TRBV24-1	TRBJ2-7	.	.	CATRDSPYEQYF	TGTGCCACCCGGGATTCCCCTTACGAGCAGTACTTC
TRBV18	TRBJ1-5	.	.	CASSQQGPGAGQPQHF	TGTGCCAGCTCACAGCAGGGCCCAGGGGCTGGTCAGCCCCAGCATTTT
TRBV15	TRBJ1-1	.	.	CATSRDWGAPEAFF	TGTGCCACCAGCAGAGATTGGGGGGCCCCTGAAGCTTTCTTT
TRBV4-3	TRBJ1-1	few	.	CASSQGEGPEAFF	TGCGCCAGCAGCCAAGGGGAAGGACCTGAAGCTTTCTTT
TRBV5-6	TRBJ2-3	.	TRBD2	CASSPGTREDTQYF	TGTGCCAGCAGCCCCGGGACTAGGGAAGATACGCAGTATTTT
TRBV27	TRBJ2-7	.	TRBD2	CASSLRAGGPYEQYF	TGTGCCAGCAGTCTCCGGGCGGGGGGCCCCTACGAGCAGTACTTC
TRBV11-2	TRBJ2-3	.	.	CASSLQQGGGTQYF	TGTGCCAGCAGCCTCCAGCAGGGAGGGGGGACGCAGTATTTT
TRBV5-5	TRBJ1-5	.	.	CASSLGTELSNQPQHF	TGTGCCAGCAGCTTGGGGACGGAGCTTAGCAATCAGCCCCAGCATTTT
TRBV19	TRBJ1-1	.	.	CASSIPEGTEAFF	TGTGCCAGTAGTATCCCCGAGGGCACTGAAGCTTTCTTT
TRBV5-1	TRBJ2-5	.	TRBD2	CASSIGLAGDRETQYF	TGCGCCAGCAGTATAGGACTAGCGGGAGATCGGGAGACCCAGTACTTC
TRBV7-6	TRBJ2-7	.	TRBD2	CASSLSGLALHEQYF	TGTGCCAGCAGCTTATCGGGACTAGCGCTTCACGAGCAGTACTTC
TRBV7-7	TRBJ2-2	once	TRBD2	CASSLRALAGQNTGELFF	TGTGCTAGCAGCTTAAGGGCGCTAGCGGGCCAGAACACCGGGGAGCTGTTTTTT
TRBV28	TRBJ2-5	.	TRBD2	CASSSGTSGSETQYF	TGTGCCAGCAGTTCGGGGACTAGCGGTTCGGAGACCCAGTACTTC
TRBV18	TRBJ1-3	.	TRBD1	CASSPVPGQGSSGNTIYF	TGTGCCAGCTCACCCGTCCCGGGACAGGGTAGCTCTGGAAACACCATATATTTT
TRBV4-2	TRBJ2-2	.	.	CASSTGGELFF	TGTGCCAGCAGCACTGGCGGGGAGCTGTTTTTT
TRBV6-5	TRBJ2-1	.	TRBD1	CASSRQGAEQFF	TGTGCCAGCAGTCGACAGGGGGCTGAGCAGTTCTTC
TRBV18	TRBJ1-5	once	.	CASSPPRTGNQPQHF	TGTGCCAGCTCACCACCCAGGACGGGAAATCAGCCCCAGCATTTT
TRBV6-5	TRBJ2-2	.	TRBD2	CASSYSTSGTGELFF	TGTGCCAGCAGTTACTCGACTAGCGGGACCGGGGAGCTGTTTTTT
TRBV20-1	TRBJ2-7	few	.	CSASRGYEQYF	TGCAGTGCTAGTAGGGGGTACGAGCAGTACTTC
TRBV9	TRBJ1-6	.	.	CASSVEGNSPLHF	TGTGCCAGCAGCGTAGAGGGGAATTCACCCCTCCACTTT
TRBV27	TRBJ2-3	.	TRBD2	CASSSRLAGTDTQYF	TGTGCCAGCAGTTCGCGACTAGCTGGTACAGATACGCAGTATTTT
TRBV6-5	TRBJ2-1	.	TRBD2	CASSYSSASGYNEQFF	TGTGCCAGCAGTTACTCCAGTGCTAGCGGGTACAATGAGCAGTTCTTC
TRBV9	TRBJ2-3	.	.	CASSASGSTDTQYF	TGTGCCAGCAGCGCAAGCGGGAGCACAGATACGCAGTATTTT
TRBV6-6	TRBJ2-2	.	.	CASSYGRAGELFF	TGTGCCAGCAGTTACGGACGGGCCGGGGAGCTGTTTTTT
TRBV19	TRBJ1-2	.	.	CASRRTAMNTYGYTF	TGTGCCAGCCGTCGGACGGCAATGAATACGTATGGCTACACCTTC
TRBV5-1	TRBJ1-2	.	.	CASSLDGSSGGYTF	TGCGCCAGCAGCTTAGACGGGTCCTCGGGGGGCTACACCTTC
TRBV14	TRBJ2-7	.	.	CASSQERVGEQYF	TGTGCCAGCAGCCAAGAGAGAGTGGGAGAGCAGTACTTC
TRBV7-6	TRBJ2-7	.	TRBD2	CASSLAKGSGYEQYF	TGTGCCAGCAGCTTAGCGAAGGGTAGCGGGTACGAGCAGTACTTC
TRBV18	TRBJ1-1	.	TRBD1	CASSPPGTGVNTEAFF	TGTGCCAGCTCACCACCCGGGACAGGGGTAAACACTGAAGCTTTCTTT
TRBV28	TRBJ2-7	once	TRBD1	CASSLGDRYSYEQYF	TGTGCCAGCAGTTTAGGGGACAGATACTCCTACGAGCAGTACTTC
TRBV24-1	TRBJ2-1	.	.	CATSDLQGKGALNEQFF	TGTGCCACCAGTGATTTGCAAGGGAAAGGGGCCCTCAATGAGCAGTTCTTC
TRBV18	TRBJ2-2	.	.	CASSPPVTGELFF	TGTGCCAGCTCACCACCGGTCACCGGGGAGCTGTTTTTT
TRBV19	TRBJ2-7	.	.	CASSIRFDGPIFYEQYF	TGTGCCAGTAGTATCCGGTTCGATGGCCCGATTTTCTACGAGCAGTACTTC
TRBV11-1	TRBJ2-7	.	.	CASSWGGQISYEQYF	TGTGCCAGCAGCTGGGGAGGCCAGATTTCCTACGAGCAGTACTTC
TRBV12-3/TRBV12-4	TRBJ1-1	.	.	CASSLSVLEAFF	TGTGCCAGCAGTCTTTCAGTCCTTGAAGCTTTCTTT
TRBV28	TRBJ2-1	.	.	CASSLLGGEGYNEQFF	TGTGCCAGCAGTTTATTAGGGGGGGAGGGCTACAATGAGCAGTTCTTC
TRBV5-4	TRBJ2-7	.	.	CASSTGLYEQYF	TGTGCCAGCAGCACCGGACTTTACGAGCAGTACTTC
TRBV7-3	TRBJ2-1	.	TRBD2	CASSHSSAGDNEQFF	TGTGCCAGCAGCCACTCATCAGCGGGGGACAATGAGCAGTTCTTC
TRBV9	TRBJ2-1	once	TRBD1	CASSVVDRGNEQFF	TGTGCCAGCAGCGTAGTCGACAGGGGAAATGAGCAGTTCTTC
TRBV5-5	TRBJ1-6	.	.	CASSLRYNSYNSPLHF	TGTGCCAGCAGCTTGCGGTACAACTCCTATAATTCACCCCTCCACTTT
TRBV6-4	TRBJ1-2	.	TRBD1	CASSPDRANYGYTF	TGTGCCAGCAGTCCCGACAGGGCTAACTATGGCTACACCTTC
TRBV10-2	TRBJ2-2	.	.	CASTPPTGLNTGELFF	TGCGCCAGCACTCCTCCGACAGGACTGAACACCGGGGAGCTGTTTTTT
TRBV5-1	TRBJ1-4	.	.	CASSQVGATNEKLFF	TGCGCCAGCAGCCAGGTGGGGGCAACTAATGAAAAACTGTTTTTT
TRBV2	TRBJ2-2	.	TRBD2	CASREREGPGELFF	TGTGCCAGCAGGGAGCGGGAGGGCCCCGGGGAGCTGTTTTTT
TRBV4-2	TRBJ2-3	.	.	CASSQEFGTLRPSTDTQYF	TGTGCCAGCAGCCAAGAATTCGGGACCCTGCGTCCTAGCACAGATACGCAGTATTTT
TRBV6-5	TRBJ2-3	.	TRBD1	CASRSTGGRDTQYF	TGTGCCAGCAGGTCGACAGGGGGCAGAGATACGCAGTATTTT